Here is one TCR beta chain with its context. Method: immunoSEQ multiplex PCR; TCRdb's copy keeps in-frame clones and lacks some. The sample has 60,000 to 65,000 clones, about nine tenths seen once. The data were obtained in a study of T cell changes during pregnancy in multiple sclerosis. Germline V gene sequence: CDR1 MNHNY, CDR2 SVGAGI (reference sequence). Trimming stripped 2 bases from V and 7 bases from J, with 19 bases between. This CDR3 comprises 16 residues. The origin of this receptor is a female donor with multiple sclerosis, enrolled in a pregnancy study. Sequencing used peripheral blood, obtained in the second trimester of pregnancy. The V and J genes are TRBV6-6 and TRBJ2-3; tentative D call: TRBD2 (6 bases). Here the CDR3 reads CASSYGGLESEYTQYF. The CDR3 DNA is TGTGCCAGCAGTTACGGGGGACTGGAGAGCGAGTATACGCAGTATTTT.